Each of the 28 T cell receptor beta chains below was sequenced from the same sample in a study of shared clonotypes between healthy human individuals. Only in-frame clones appear in the TCRdb table, and some are missing; sequencing was by immunoSEQ multiplex PCR. Of over a million clones listed, 98% are singletons. Sample: naive CD4+ T cells sorted from blood. Subset of the sample: CD45RA+ positively selected. These receptors all stem from a man aged 25 to 40 in good health.

The chain is built from TRBV7-9 and TRBJ1-2, with TRBD1 identical over 8 bases. The germline V gene has CDR1 SEHNR and CDR2 FQNEAQ (reference sequence). Trimming cost V 4 bases and J 4 bases; bases outside gene matches: 2. The CDR3 has 13 amino acids. CDR3 sequence reads: CASSYGQGYGYTF. The CDR3 DNA sequence: TGTGCCAGCAGCTACGGACAGGGCTATGGCTACACCTTC.

The chain uses TRBV11-3 and TRBJ2-1; TRBD2 matches at 10 bases. The CDR3 runs 15 residues. Per the germline V gene, CDR1 is SGHNT and CDR2 is YENEEA. V gave up 3 bases and J gave up 6 bases; unmatched junction bases: 5. CDR3 nucleotide sequence: TGTGCCAGCAGCTTGGGCCTAGCGGGAGTCAATGAGCAGTTCTTC. This codes for CASSLGLAGVNEQFF.

CDR3 region: CASSLGWEKNTEAFF. For the CDR3, the DNA is TGTGCCAGCTCACTAGGATGGGAAAAGAACACTGAAGCTTTCTTT. V gene TRBV18 combines with J gene TRBJ1-1; no firm D call. The V end lost 4 bases, the J end lost 1 base, and 13 bases lay between the germline ends. The CDR3 has 15 residues. The germline CDR1 and CDR2 sequences are KGHSH and LQKENI.

The chain employs TRBV18 and TRBJ1-5; weak D call: TRBD1 (5 bases). The CDR3 extends over 13 amino acids. Trimming left V 2 bases short and J 7 bases short, with 9 bases between. CDR1 is KGHSH and CDR2 is LQKENI in the germline V gene. The CDR3 region is CASSPGASQPQHF. The CDR3, as DNA: TGTGCCAGCTCACCAGGGGCTAGCCAGCCCCAGCATTTT.

This clone was observed a single time. This sequence joins TRBV11-1 and TRBJ2-5; TRBD2 aligns across 11 bases. Per germline, CDR1 SGHAT and CDR2 FQDESV (reference sequence). The CDR3 runs 14 residues. After removal of 5 bases from V and 7 bases from J, the junction contained 6 bases not matched to a gene. The CDR3 reads CASSPGTSGRTQYF. CDR3 DNA sequence: TGTGCCAGCAGCCCTGGGACTAGCGGTCGGACCCAGTACTTC.

The chain has TRBV28 and TRBJ1-4; the D gene is possibly TRBD1 (5 bases). Trimming shortened V by 5 bases and J by 6 bases, and 13 bases separated the two germline ends. CDR1 and CDR2 from the germline V gene are MDHEN and SYDVKM. The CDR3 is 14 amino acids. CDR3 DNA: TGTGCCAGCAGTCCCGGGACCGTTGATGAAAAACTGTTTTTT. The encoded protein is CASSPGTVDEKLFF.

The V gene is TRBV10-1, the J gene TRBJ2-7; 11 bases are a match to TRBD2. The CDR3 is 16 residues long. Germline V gives CDR1 WNHNN, CDR2 SYGVQD (reference sequence). V lost 6 bases, J lost 5 bases, and 12 bases stayed unmatched. This chain's CDR3 is CASSPALAGGLHEQYF. In DNA form, the CDR3 reads TGCGCCAGCAGCCCAGCCTTAGCGGGAGGGCTCCACGAGCAGTACTTC.

This rearrangement joins TRBV5-1 to TRBJ2-1, with 7 nucleotides matching TRBD1. V was pared by 3 bases and J by 5 bases, with 2 bases of the junction left unmatched. The CDR3 length is 13 residues. Germline loops: CDR1 SGHRS, CDR2 YFSETQ. The CDR3 DNA reads TGCGCCAGCAGCTACGGGACAGACAATGAGCAGTTCTTC. Translating it yields CASSYGTDNEQFF.

J is TRBJ2-3 and V is TRBV9; D not certain. Trimming cost V 2 bases and J 8 bases, with 12 bases left between them. Germline V gene sequence: CDR1 SGDLS, CDR2 YYNGEE. The CDR3 sequence is 13 residues long. CDR3 DNA sequence: TGTGCCAGCAGCGTGGGCTCGTTGGCTACGCAGTATTTT. Amino acid sequence: CASSVGSLATQYF.

The chain joins TRBV5-1 to TRBJ2-2; 8 bases are a match to TRBD1. Germline-derived CDR1 and CDR2 are SGHRS and YFSETQ. The CDR3 is made up of 16 amino acids. V trimming: 4 bases; J trimming: 1 base; junction bases outside the gene matches: 6. CDR3 DNA: TGCGCCAGCAGCCCCCAGGGGGCGGTGAACACCGGGGAGCTGTTTTTT. This encodes CASSPQGAVNTGELFF.

The chain links TRBV19 to TRBJ2-1; D unclear. Germline CDR1 and CDR2: LNHDA and SQIVND (reference sequence). Deletions cut 6 bases from V and 9 bases from J, with 15 bases between. This CDR3 spans 13 amino acids. CDR3 in DNA: TGTGCCAGTAGGGATCAGGCAATCCCTGAGCAGTTCTTC. It translates to CASRDQAIPEQFF.

On this clone itself: The sample contains more than one DNA sequence encoding this CDR3. The chain links TRBV11-2 to TRBJ2-1; D is unclear. Germline CDR1 SGHAT, CDR2 FQNNGV. This CDR3 comprises 15 residues. Trimming removed 1 base at V and 0 bases at J, with 7 bases between. The CDR3, as DNA: TGTGCCAGCAGCTTAGCTTTAAGCTCCTACAATGAGCAGTTCTTC. This sequence encodes CASSLALSSYNEQFF.

The CDR3 sequence: CATSRRRLAGVETQYF. Written as DNA, the CDR3 is TGTGCCACCAGCAGAAGGAGACTAGCGGGAGTTGAGACCCAGTACTTC. The chain carries TRBV15 and TRBJ2-5, with 12 bases matching TRBD2. This CDR3 has 16 amino acids. V gave up 2 bases and J gave up 5 bases; unmatched junction bases: 6. The germline V gene has CDR1 LNHNV and CDR2 YYDKDF (reference sequence).

The J gene is TRBJ2-7, the V gene TRBV27; TRBD2 matches 9 bases. V shed 0 bases and J 0 bases; nucleotides not matched to a gene: 6. The CDR3 consists of 17 residues. Germline V gene lookup returns CDR1 MNHEY and CDR2 SMNVEV (reference sequence). CDR3 in DNA: TGTGCCAGCAGTTTATCGCCGGGACTAGCAAGCTCCTACGAGCAGTACTTC. Residues: CASSLSPGLASSYEQYF.

A single count supports this clone. The chain combines TRBV28 with TRBJ1-2, with 8 bases matching TRBD1. This CDR3 has 15 residues. With 4 bases clipped from V and 0 bases from J, the junction kept 4 bases outside the gene matches. Germline CDR1 MDHEN, CDR2 SYDVKM. CDR3 region: CASSYGDRTNYGYTF. CDR3 coding DNA: TGTGCCAGCAGTTATGGGGACAGGACTAACTATGGCTACACCTTC.

This sequence joins TRBV30 and TRBJ1-5; 8 bases line up with TRBD1. This CDR3 has 14 residues. Trimming removed 1 base from V and 5 bases from J; junction bases left unmatched: 4. Looked up from germline, CDR1 is GTSNPN and CDR2 is SVGIG (reference sequence). Here the CDR3 reads CAWSAGQGYQPQHF. In DNA, the CDR3 is TGTGCCTGGAGTGCTGGACAGGGATATCAGCCCCAGCATTTT.

This clone was detected only once. The chain links TRBV7-9 to TRBJ1-3; 7 nucleotides agree with TRBD1. Germline values: CDR1 SEHNR, CDR2 FQNEAQ (reference sequence). J lost 8 bases, V lost 5 bases, and 6 bases had no gene match. The CDR3 is made up of 13 amino acids. The CDR3 bases are TGTGCCAGCAGCCCCCGGGACAGTTACACCATATATTTT. It translates to CASSPRDSYTIYF.

The J gene is TRBJ2-7, the V gene TRBV4-2, with D possibly matching TRBD2 (6 bases). The CDR3 spans 14 residues. Germline V gene data show CDR1 as LGHNA and CDR2 as YNFKEQ. V lost 1 base, J lost 3 bases, and 10 bases lay in between. The CDR3 DNA sequence: TGTGCCAGCAGCCAAGTAGCGGTGGACTACGAGCAGTACTTC. Translated: CASSQVAVDYEQYF.

The chain has TRBV13 and TRBJ2-5; possible D gene TRBD1, 5 bases. V was cut by 0 bases and J by 1 base, with 6 bases left in between. This CDR3 contains 14 residues. Germline lookup yields CDR1 PRHDT and CDR2 FYEKMQ (reference sequence). Here the CDR3 DNA reads TGTGCCAGCAGCTTAGGCGACAGCCAAGAGACCCAGTACTTC. Translated, it gives CASSLGDSQETQYF.

The V call is TRBV18, the J call TRBJ1-3, with D unresolved. The germline V gene encodes CDR1 KGHSH and CDR2 LQKENI. Deletions cut 1 base from V and 2 bases from J, with 6 bases between. CDR3 length: 14 residues. The chain's CDR3 is CASSPQTTGNTIYF. CDR3 nucleotide sequence: TGTGCCAGCTCACCACAGACAACTGGAAACACCATATATTTT.

The chain combines TRBV5-1 with TRBJ2-1; possible D gene TRBD2, 6 bases. The germline V gene has CDR1 SGHRS and CDR2 YFSETQ. There are 14 residues in the CDR3. Trimming shortened V by 3 bases and J by 8 bases, and 15 bases separated the two germline ends. The chain's CDR3 is CASSWDPGSDEQFF. DNA of the CDR3: TGCGCCAGCAGCTGGGACCCCGGGAGCGATGAGCAGTTCTTC.

This chain joins TRBV5-1 and TRBJ2-5; D remains unclear. Germline CDR1 reads SGHRS; CDR2 reads YFSETQ. The CDR3 is 13 residues long. Trimming removed 2 bases at V and 5 bases at J, with 10 bases between. The CDR3 protein is CASSLPPLETQYF. The CDR3 DNA reads as TGCGCCAGCAGCTTACCTCCCCTCGAGACCCAGTACTTC.

J is TRBJ2-1 and V is TRBV5-1; TRBD1 agrees at 12 bases. Germline V gene sequence: CDR1 SGHRS, CDR2 YFSETQ. After removal of 4 bases from V and 9 bases from J, the junction contained 8 bases not matched to a gene. The CDR3 contains 15 residues. CDR3 DNA sequence: TGCGCCAGCAGCGGGGACAGGGGGCCAACAGGTGAGCAGTTCTTC. Amino acids: CASSGDRGPTGEQFF.

The rearrangement joins TRBV7-2 to TRBJ2-5; 7 positions agree with TRBD1. The trim removed 4 bases at V and 1 base at J, leaving 6 bases unmatched. The length of the CDR3 is 15 residues. Germline V lookup: CDR1 SGHTA, CDR2 FQGNSA. The CDR3 is CASSSVHRGQETQYF. Here the CDR3 DNA reads TGTGCCAGCAGCTCCGTCCACAGGGGCCAAGAGACCCAGTACTTC. Full variable domain (missing parts from reference TRBV7-2 and TRBJ2-5): GAGVSQSPSNKVTEKGKDVELRCDPISGHTALYWYRQSLGQGLEFLIYFQGNSAPDKSGLPSDRFSAERTGGSVSTLTIQRTQQEDSAVYLCASSSVHRGQETQYFGPGTRLLVL.

This CDR3 reads CASSYQGYEQYF. For the CDR3, the DNA is TGTGCCAGCAGTTACCAGGGCTACGAGCAGTACTTC. V gene TRBV28 combines with J gene TRBJ2-7; D might be TRBD1 (5 bases). Germline lookup yields CDR1 MDHEN and CDR2 SYDVKM. The ends were cut back, 4 bases at V and 3 bases at J, with 7 bases in the middle. The CDR3 spans 12 residues.

The V gene is TRBV5-1, the J gene TRBJ2-7; TRBD1 might be the D (6 bases). This CDR3 is built from 15 residues. Trimming removed 1 base at V and 4 bases at J, with 15 bases between. Germline V gives CDR1 SGHRS, CDR2 YFSETQ. CDR3 residues: CASSLTWTAPYEQYF. For the CDR3, the DNA is TGCGCCAGCAGCTTGACCTGGACAGCCCCATACGAGCAGTACTTC.

This chain joins TRBV4-1 and TRBJ2-4, with TRBD2 as a possible D gene (5 bases). Germline CDR1 MGHRA, CDR2 YSYEKL. V lost 1 base and J 0 bases, leaving 10 bases between the germline ends. CDR3 length equals 16 residues. The CDR3 loop is CASSQAGTVAKNIQYF. The CDR3 nucleotides read TGCGCCAGCAGCCAAGCGGGAACAGTAGCCAAAAACATTCAGTACTTC.

The chain uses TRBV1 and TRBJ1-2; the D call in the table, TRBD1, was not verified against the DNA. TRBV1 is a listed pseudogene. The CDR3 runs to 15 residues. The CDR3: CTSSLTNGTGYGYTF. The CDR3, as DNA: TGCACCAGCAGTTTAACCAACGGGACAGGGTATGGCTACACCTTC.